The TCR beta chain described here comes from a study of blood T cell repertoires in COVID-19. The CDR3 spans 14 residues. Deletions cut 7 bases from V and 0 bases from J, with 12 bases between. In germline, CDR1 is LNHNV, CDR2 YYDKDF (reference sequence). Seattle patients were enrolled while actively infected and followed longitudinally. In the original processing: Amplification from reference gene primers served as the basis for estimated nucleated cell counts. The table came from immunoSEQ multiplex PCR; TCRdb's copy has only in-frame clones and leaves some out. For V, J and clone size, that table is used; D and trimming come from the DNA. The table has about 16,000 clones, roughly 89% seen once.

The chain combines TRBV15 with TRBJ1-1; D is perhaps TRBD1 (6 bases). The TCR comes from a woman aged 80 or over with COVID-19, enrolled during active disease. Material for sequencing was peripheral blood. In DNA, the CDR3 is TGTGCCACCACCCTAGACAGGATGAACACTGAAGCTTTCTTT. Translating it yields CATTLDRMNTEAFF.